The source of this T cell receptor beta chain is a study of blood T cells in healthy people across ages. Trimming took 1 base from V and 8 from J, leaving 12 bases between them. The CDR3 spans 14 residues. Looked up from germline, CDR1 is MGHRA and CDR2 is YSYEKL. There are a few counts of this clonotype. A sample-barcoded 5' primer and a J-beta primer mix were used in a second PCR of about 7 to 11 cycles. One entry per CDR3 protein results from TCRdb running MiXCR on the 5' RACE reads. The sample consists of 1 million or so distinct CDR3 sequences, about 25% of them appearing once. These sequences were also reported in another study, on T cells of mothers and their children. In that study: Samples were provided by three healthy Caucasian mothers and their six children.

This TCR came from a girl aged 2 to 9 in good health. The specimen was blood. The V gene is TRBV4-1, the J gene TRBJ2-1; TRBD2 might be the D (5 bases). The CDR3 DNA is TGCGCCAGCAGCCAAGTTCTCTCGAGGGATGAGCAGTTCTTC. Protein: CASSQVLSRDEQFF.